The clone carrying this TCR beta chain was seen a handful of times. The source of the sample is a study of T cells after yellow fever vaccination. Germline assignment: CDR1 KGHDR and CDR2 SFDVKD. The CDR3 is 14 amino acids. The J segment lost 2 bases and the V segment lost 5 bases, leaving 3 bases of the junction unmatched. TCRdb analysed the 5' RACE reads with MiXCR anew, one entry per CDR3 protein. The repertoire consists of about 580,000 distinct CDR3 sequences, with around 17% occurring once and the leading ten covering 15% to 20%. The source was PBMCs, collected around 5 days after the first yellow fever vaccination. The V call is TRBV24-1, the J call TRBJ2-5; 8 bases fit TRBD1. This clonotype was obtained from a man aged 18 to 35 who received the YFV17D yellow fever vaccine. CDR3 region: CATSGGQGQETQYF. For the CDR3, the DNA is TGTGCCACCAGTGGAGGACAGGGTCAAGAGACCCAGTACTTC.